What follows describes a single TCR beta chain. The data derive from a study of blood T cells in healthy people across ages. The CDR3 has 13 residues. Germline CDR1 SGHRS, CDR2 YFSETQ. Trimming took off 3 bases at V and 10 bases at J, with 14 bases between the two ends. Primed by a sample-barcoded 5' primer and a J-beta primer mix, a second PCR proceeded for about 6 to 11 cycles. TCRdb reprocessed the 5' RACE reads with MiXCR, giving one entry per CDR3 protein. The sample has about 680,000 distinct CDR3 sequences; 45% to 50% are singletons. This receptor was taken from a woman in her fifties or sixties in good health. The sample comprised blood. This rearrangement joins TRBV5-1 to TRBJ2-1; tentatively, D is TRBD1 (5 bases). The CDR3 nucleotides read TGCGCCAGCAGCTGGATAGCAGGGTCGGAGCAGTTCTTC. The encoded protein is CASSWIAGSEQFF.